The present T cell receptor beta chain was sequenced within a study of a mutant IDH1 vaccine in newly diagnosed glioma. Study at large: Sex distribution of treated patients was around 62% male and around 40% female; mean age was 40.4 years. Study results and caveats: Pseudoprogression seemed unlinked to shifts in top peripheral T cell clonotypes.

J was trimmed by 4 bases and V by 5 bases; bases with no gene match: 6. Germline V gene data show CDR1 as SGHAT and CDR2 as FQNNGV. The CDR3 has 16 residues. Concerning this clone itself: Its antigen is as yet unknown.

Time point of the sample: baseline, week 1 (first vaccination visit). Treatment: pre-vaccination baseline after standard-of-care therapy. Profiling relied on immunoSEQ multiplex PCR, and the TCRdb table lists in-frame clones only, not all of them. The sample consists of some 23,000 clones, about 92% of them appearing once. V usage is TRBV11-2 and J usage is TRBJ2-1, with 12 bases aligning to TRBD2. The sequencing used PBMCs, collected from a glioma patient treated with radiotherapy, temozolomide or both. This clonotype was sampled from a man aged 40-49 years with glioma. The CDR3 DNA reads TGTGCCAGCAGCCCGCTGACTAGCGGGGGATACAATGAGCAGTTCTTC. It translates to CASSPLTSGGYNEQFF.